These T cell receptor beta chains were read from a single sample in a study of T cells in Graves' hyperthyroidism and ophthalmopathy. TCRdb ran MiXCR on the multiplex PCR reads and lists one entry per CDR3 protein. The sample has hundreds of thousands of distinct CDR3 sequences, about 15% seen once. The sample taken for sequencing was blood. These receptors were obtained from a woman aged 35 to 49 with Graves' ophthalmopathy. Each CDR3 is given with its conserved first and last residue. D genes are given only for firm matches. The size field is filled for only some rows; it gives once, few, many or a size class.

d_gene	abundance	v_gene	j_gene	CDR3aa	CDR3nt
-	-	TRBV6-8	TRBJ1-2	CASSYRAGKKDGYTF	TGTGCCAGCAGTTACCGGGCAGGGAAGAAAGATGGCTACACCTTC
-	-	TRBV28	TRBJ2-6	CATGGHLSGANVLTF	TGTGCGACGGGGGGACACCTCTCTGGGGCCAACGTCCTGACTTTC
TRBD1	many	TRBV5-4	TRBJ2-5	CASSLGAPGQSKTQYF	TGTGCCAGCAGCTTGGGGGCCCCGGGACAGTCGAAAACCCAGTACTTC
-	many	TRBV28	TRBJ2-7	CASRLLTGNPYEQYF	TGTGCCAGCAGGCTTTTAACAGGGAACCCCTACGAGCAGTACTTC
-	many	TRBV10-3	TRBJ1-1	CAISERGGQVEAFF	TGTGCCATCAGTGAGCGGGGGGGGCAGGTTGAAGCTTTCTTT
-	many	TRBV14	TRBJ2-5	CASSQDTYQPQYF	TGTGCCAGCAGCCAAGATACATATCAGCCCCAGTACTTC
TRBD1	many	TRBV27	TRBJ2-7	CASATNRGLWQYF	TGTGCCAGCGCAACGAACAGGGGTTTATGGCAGTACTTC
TRBD1	many	TRBV5-6	TRBJ1-2	CASSFPGGGGYTF	TGTGCCAGCAGCTTTCCAGGGGGCGGTGGCTACACCTTC
-	-	TRBV28	TRBJ2-7	CASSLDVQGRTGEQYF	TGTGCCAGCAGTTTAGATGTACAGGGTAGAACGGGGGAGCAGTACTTC
-	many	TRBV2	TRBJ1-3	CASSTPWGQAGNTIYF	TGTGCCAGCAGTACTCCTTGGGGGCAGGCTGGAAACACCATATATTTT
TRBD2	few	TRBV5-1	TRBJ2-5	CASSYPGLAGDRPQETQYF	TGCGCCAGCAGCTATCCGGGACTAGCGGGAGATCGGCCCCAAGAGACCCAGTACTTC
TRBD2	many	TRBV11-2	TRBJ2-5	CASSLVASTSGKETQYF	TGTGCCAGCAGCTTAGTTGCCTCCACTAGCGGGAAAGAGACCCAGTACTTC